The clone carrying this TCR beta chain was seen just once. As yet, its antigen is unknown. The sample comes from a study of a mutant IDH1 vaccine in newly diagnosed glioma. Assay: immunoSEQ multiplex PCR; the TCRdb copy retains only in-frame clones and omits some. The sample holds approximately 70,000 clones; roughly 84% are singletons and the top ten take 13%. As for time point: week 23, last vaccination. Vaccination comprised doses that each held 300 ug of mutant IDH1 20-mer peptide, plus topical imiquimod. From germline, CDR1 is LNHNV and CDR2 YYDKDF (reference sequence). Trimming shortened V by 5 bases and J by 4 bases, and 20 bases separated the two germline ends. The CDR3 length is 16 residues.

This clonotype originated in a man younger than 30 with glioma. The V gene is TRBV15, the J gene TRBJ1-1; tentatively, D is TRBD1 (5 bases). This sample comprised PBMCs, obtained from a glioma patient whose treatment included an IDH1 peptide vaccine. The CDR3 loop reads CATSFPGEAGSTEAFF. The DNA for the CDR3 is TGTGCCACCAGCTTCCCGGGGGAAGCCGGGTCCACTGAAGCTTTCTTT.